Presented here are 32 T cell receptor beta chains from one specimen sequenced in a study of PD-L1 blockade in urothelial cancer. Time point noted: peripheral blood 6 weeks after treatment start. Profiling relied on immunoSEQ multiplex PCR, and the TCRdb table lists in-frame clones only, not all of them. Among 60,000 to 80,000 clones, about nine tenths were seen once, and the ten largest hold about 11%. Sequencing was performed on PBMCs, taken around atezolizumab (anti-PD-L1) treatment. These receptors were taken from a man in his fifties or sixties with urothelial cancer.

CDR3 loop: CASSPWEASGGSDTQYF. The CDR3, as DNA: TGTGCCAGCTCACCTTGGGAGGCTAGCGGGGGATCAGATACGCAGTATTTT. The chain carries TRBV18 and TRBJ2-3, with 10 bases identical to TRBD2. CDR1 is KGHSH, CDR2 LQKENI, per germline. V lost 3 bases and J lost 4; bases outside the gene matches: 10. This CDR3 is 17 amino acids long.

This clone occurred a few times. The rearrangement links TRBV18 to TRBJ1-6; D not resolved. Trimming took off 8 bases at V and 8 bases at J, with 13 bases between the two ends. Germline V gene sequence: CDR1 KGHSH, CDR2 LQKENI. This CDR3 is built from 13 residues. The CDR3, as DNA: TGTGCCAGCACCGGGCAGCGGGATTCACCCCTCCACTTT. Translating it yields CASTGQRDSPLHF.

This chain joins TRBV11-3 and TRBJ2-1; D is possibly TRBD1 (7 bases). Germline assignment: CDR1 SGHNT and CDR2 YENEEA. The CDR3 sequence is 15 residues long. V lost 2 bases, J lost 6 bases, and 14 bases lay in between. CDR3 protein: CASSLRRGLGNEQFF. CDR3 in DNA: TGTGCCAGCAGCTTAAGGAGGGGGCTGGGCAATGAGCAGTTCTTC.

The CDR3 sequence: CASSLAGDTQYF. The CDR3 bases are TGTGCCAGCAGCTTAGCTGGCGATACGCAGTATTTT. The genes are TRBV11-1 and TRBJ2-3; no reliable D call. This CDR3 spans 12 amino acids. Deletions cut 0 bases from V and 6 bases from J, with 4 bases between. Germline CDR1 reads SGHAT; CDR2 reads FQDESV (reference sequence).

This clone has just a few counts. The rearrangement joins TRBV11-2 to TRBJ1-1, with D unclear. The germline CDR1 and CDR2 sequences are SGHAT and FQNNGV. This CDR3 is 15 amino acids long. With 1 base removed from V and 1 base from J, the gap between germline ends came to 10 bases. CDR3 sequence reads: CASSLVGGRNTEAFF. The CDR3, as DNA: TGTGCCAGCAGCTTAGTCGGCGGGAGGAACACTGAAGCTTTCTTT. The entire variable domain, with the rest obtained from reference TRBV11-2 and TRBJ1-1, is as follows: EAGVAQSPRYKIIEKRQSVAFWCNPISGHATLYWYQQILGQGPKLLIQFQNNGVVDDSQLPKDRFSAERLKGVDSTLKIQPAKLEDSAVYLCASSLVGGRNTEAFFGQGTRLTVV.

The V and J genes are TRBV11-3 and TRBJ2-7; 9 positions match TRBD2. Per germline, CDR1 SGHNT and CDR2 YENEEA. This CDR3 comprises 13 residues. V was pared by 8 bases and J by 4 bases, with 6 bases of the junction left unmatched. The DNA for the CDR3 is TGTGCCAGCGCGGCGGGGGGGCGGTACGAGCAGTACTTC. It encodes CASAAGGRYEQYF.

The chain combines TRBV10-3 with TRBJ2-2; the match to TRBD1 covers 8 bases. In germline, CDR1 is ENHRY, CDR2 SYGVKD. This CDR3 has 14 residues. V was pared by 3 bases and J by 5 bases, with 2 bases of the junction left unmatched. The CDR3 DNA follows: TGTGCCATCAGTGACAGGGGGCAAACCGGGGAGCTGTTTTTT. Its protein product is CAISDRGQTGELFF.

This clone has only one observation. V and J are TRBV9 and TRBJ1-1, with D hard to call. Germline V CDR1 and CDR2: SGDLS, YYNGEE. Trimming took off 0 bases at V and 1 base at J, with 4 bases between the two ends. This CDR3 spans 13 amino acids. The CDR3 DNA sequence: TGTGCCAGCAGCGTAGGTAGGAACACTGAAGCTTTCTTT. Protein product: CASSVGRNTEAFF.

V usage is TRBV19 and J usage is TRBJ1-5, with TRBD1 matching 9 bases. CDR3 length: 17 amino acids. V lost 0 bases to trimming and J lost 3 bases; unmatched junction nucleotides: 6. From germline, CDR1 is LNHDA and CDR2 SQIVND (reference sequence). DNA of the CDR3: TGTGCCAGTAGTATAGATTCGGACAGGGGCCCCAATCAGCCCCAGCATTTT. Its translation is CASSIDSDRGPNQPQHF.

The chain has TRBV30 and TRBJ1-1; 7 bases match TRBD1. V lost 3 bases to trimming and J lost 8 bases; unmatched junction nucleotides: 3. Germline V CDR1 and CDR2: GTSNPN, SVGIG (reference sequence). CDR3 length: 11 amino acids. The CDR3 loop reads CAWRPGQEAFF. Written as DNA, the CDR3 is TGTGCCTGGAGGCCGGGACAGGAAGCTTTCTTT.

The chain uses TRBV28 and TRBJ1-5; no reliable D call. V shed 6 bases and J shed 4 bases, with 16 bases lying between them. Germline assignment: CDR1 MDHEN and CDR2 SYDVKM. This CDR3 has 15 amino acids. CDR3 nucleotides: TGTGCCAGCAGAAGGGAGGGCTTCCTGAATCAGCCCCAGCATTTT. It encodes CASRREGFLNQPQHF.

This clone was recorded only once. This chain connects TRBV6-1 to TRBJ2-3; 10 bases match TRBD1. The CDR3 consists of 17 residues. Germline CDR1 and CDR2: MNHNS and SASEGT. J was trimmed by 1 base and V by 4 bases; bases with no gene match: 8. In DNA, the CDR3 is TGTGCCAGCAGTGCCCACACCGGGACAGGGGGCACAGATACGCAGTATTTT. Amino acids: CASSAHTGTGGTDTQYF.

The gene calls are TRBV5-5 and TRBJ2-5; 7 positions match TRBD1. The germline gives CDR1 SGHKS, CDR2 YYEKEE (reference sequence). The V gene end was trimmed by 5 bases and the J gene end by 5 bases; junction bases not matched to a gene: 18. The CDR3 is 17 residues long. The CDR3 sequence: CASSPEGGARDRETQYF. CDR3 DNA sequence: TGTGCCAGCAGTCCGGAAGGGGGCGCGAGGGATCGGGAGACCCAGTACTTC.

This chain joins TRBV28 and TRBJ2-5; D is possibly TRBD1 (7 bases). This CDR3 contains 14 residues. CDR1 and CDR2 from the germline V gene are MDHEN and SYDVKM. V lost 3 bases and J lost 3, with 11 bases in between. This chain's CDR3 is CASSFGRGEETQYF. The CDR3 DNA reads TGTGCCAGCAGTTTCGGCAGGGGGGAAGAGACCCAGTACTTC. The full variable domain, in which reference TRBV28 and TRBJ2-5 provide the parts outside the CDR3, is DVKVTQSSRYLVKRTGEKVFLECVQDMDHENMFWYRQDPGLGLRLIYFSYDVKMKEKGDIPEGYSVSREKKERFSLILESASTNQTSMYLCASSFGRGEETQYFGPGTRLLVL.

The chain has TRBV7-3 and TRBJ2-1; 8 bases fit TRBD2. Germline loops: CDR1 SGHTA, CDR2 FQGTGA. The CDR3 runs 15 residues. J lost 5 bases, V lost 3 bases, and 6 bases had no gene match. The CDR3 spells CASSFGRAENNEQFF. CDR3 DNA: TGTGCCAGCAGCTTCGGGAGGGCCGAGAACAATGAGCAGTTCTTC.

This chain uses TRBV29-1 with TRBJ1-2; 7 bases match TRBD1. This CDR3 is built from 13 residues. Per the germline V gene, CDR1 is SQVTM and CDR2 is ANQGSEA. V lost 3 bases, J lost 8 bases, and 9 bases stayed unmatched. The CDR3, as DNA: TGCAGCGTTGAGACCACAGGGGTGGGAGGCTACACCTTC. Translation gives CSVETTGVGGYTF. Drawing the rest from reference TRBV29-1 and TRBJ1-2, the complete variable domain is SAVISQKPSRDICQRGTSLTIQCQVDSQVTMMFWYRQQPGQSLTLIATANQGSEATYESGFVIDKFPISRPNLTFSTLTVSNMSPEDSSIYLCSVETTGVGGYTFGSGTRLTVV.

V and J are TRBV5-1 and TRBJ1-3; 8 bases are shared with TRBD1. V lost 1 base to trimming and J lost 6 bases; unmatched junction nucleotides: 6. The CDR3 runs 15 residues. Germline CDR1 and CDR2: SGHRS and YFSETQ. Here the CDR3 DNA reads TGCGCCAGCAGCTTGTCAGGACAGGGTTTAAACACCATATATTTT. Amino acids: CASSLSGQGLNTIYF.

The chain is built from TRBV6-8 and TRBJ2-1; possibly TRBD2 for D (5 bases). Between the trimmed V and J ends, which lost 11 bases and 9 bases, there was a span of 23 bases. Germline loops: CDR1 MNHGY, CDR2 SAAAGT. The CDR3 contains 14 residues. Written as DNA, the CDR3 is TGTGCCGGAAAAGAGGGTATTGTGATTTTTGAGCAGTTCTTC. This codes for CAGKEGIVIFEQFF.

This chain uses TRBV4-3 with TRBJ2-7; D may be TRBD1 (5 bases). The V end was cut by 0 bases, the J end by 6 bases, with 15 bases between. CDR3 length: 15 amino acids. CDR1 and CDR2 (germline): LGHNA, YSLEER. The CDR3 DNA is TGCGCCAGCAGCCAAGATCTGGCCAGGGCCTCCGAGCAGTACTTC. Its protein is CASSQDLARASEQYF.

The chain is built from TRBV19 and TRBJ1-3; TRBD1 matches at 7 bases. Germline assignment: CDR1 LNHDA and CDR2 SQIVND (reference sequence). This CDR3 has 15 amino acids. V lost 3 bases and J lost 7; bases outside the gene matches: 9. The CDR3 DNA reads as TGTGCCAGTAGTATCGACGGGACAGATCGGAACACCATATATTTT. The encoded protein is CASSIDGTDRNTIYF.

The V call is TRBV30, the J call TRBJ1-1, with D perhaps matching TRBD1 (5 bases). The V gene lost 1 base and the J gene lost 1 base, with 7 bases spanning the gap. The CDR3 loop spans 13 amino acids. Germline V gene lookup returns CDR1 GTSNPN and CDR2 SVGIG (reference sequence). The CDR3 DNA reads as TGTGCCTGGAGTGACACAGGGAACACTGAAGCTTTCTTT. Amino acid sequence: CAWSDTGNTEAFF.

The gene calls are TRBV7-2 and TRBJ1-5; D might be TRBD1 (6 bases). The CDR3 covers 16 residues. Trimming cost V 0 bases and J 7 bases, with 16 bases left between them. Germline lookup yields CDR1 SGHTA and CDR2 FQGNSA. Written as DNA, the CDR3 is TGTGCCAGCAGCTTAGCGGGGGCAGGGAGGGCCCAGCCCCAGCATTTT. It is translated as CASSLAGAGRAQPQHF.

The chain has TRBV9 and TRBJ2-2; TRBD1 might be the D (5 bases). Germline CDR1 is SGDLS and CDR2 is YYNGEE. The CDR3 is 17 residues long. V was pared by 3 bases and J by 1 base, with 16 bases between. CDR3 sequence (DNA): TGTGCCAGCAGCGCTCCCCTGGGGCGGCGGAACACCGGGGAGCTGTTTTTT. It specifies CASSAPLGRRNTGELFF.

The CDR3 DNA reads as TGTGCCAGCAGCTTGGGGGCTAGCGGGGTCACCGGGGAGCTGTTTTTT. The encoded protein is CASSLGASGVTGELFF. The chain has TRBV5-4 and TRBJ2-2; 9 bases line up with TRBD2. Trimming took 0 bases from V and 4 from J; bases not matched to a gene: 4. Germline lookup yields CDR1 SGHNT and CDR2 YYREEE (reference sequence). This CDR3 has 16 residues.

The chain is built from TRBV4-1 and TRBJ2-1; the match to TRBD2 covers 10 bases. The V gene end was trimmed by 3 bases and the J gene end by 1 base; junction bases not matched to a gene: 6. The V gene's germline CDR1 is MGHRA and CDR2 YSYEKL. This CDR3 is 17 amino acids long. CDR3 in amino acids: CASSQVVAGGSYNEQFF. Written as DNA, the CDR3 is TGCGCCAGCAGCCAGGTCGTAGCGGGAGGATCCTACAATGAGCAGTTCTTC.

The V and J genes are TRBV30 and TRBJ2-3, with D perhaps TRBD1 (6 bases). Germline V gene sequence: CDR1 GTSNPN, CDR2 SVGIG (reference sequence). The CDR3 is 14 residues long. Trimming took off 4 bases at V and 3 bases at J, with 14 bases between the two ends. CDR3: CAWKTNRVTDTQYF. The CDR3 region has the DNA TGTGCCTGGAAAACAAACAGGGTAACAGATACGCAGTATTTT.

This clone was seen just once. The chain carries TRBV5-1 and TRBJ2-3, with D hard to call. The V gene lost 4 bases and the J gene lost 0 bases, with 15 bases spanning the gap. In germline, CDR1 is SGHRS, CDR2 YFSETQ. CDR3 length: 16 amino acids. DNA for the CDR3: TGCGCCAGCAGCCCGACGGCGGCATCAAGCACAGATACGCAGTATTTT. It specifies CASSPTAASSTDTQYF.

The chain combines TRBV27 with TRBJ2-1; 7 positions match TRBD2. V trimming: 4 bases; J trimming: 4 bases; junction bases outside the gene matches: 7. Germline CDR1 is MNHEY and CDR2 is SMNVEV (reference sequence). The CDR3 loop spans 15 amino acids. CDR3 sequence (DNA): TGTGCCAGCAGTTCCTGGGGGGGGGATTACAATGAGCAGTTCTTC. Amino acids: CASSSWGGDYNEQFF.

The chain links TRBV30 to TRBJ1-1, with D possibly being TRBD1 (6 bases). Trimming shortened V by 0 bases and J by 4 bases, and 12 bases separated the two germline ends. The CDR3 contains 14 residues. CDR1 and CDR2 (germline): GTSNPN, SVGIG (reference sequence). CDR3 sequence reads: CAWSVKGEGTEAFF. CDR3 coding DNA: TGTGCCTGGAGTGTAAAGGGGGAGGGCACTGAAGCTTTCTTT. The complete variable domain, with remaining parts taken from reference TRBV30 and TRBJ1-1, reads SQTIHQWPATLVQPVGSPLSLECTVEGTSNPNLYWYRQAAGRGLQLLFYSVGIGQISSEVPQNLSASRPQDRQFILSSKKLLLSDSGFYLCAWSVKGEGTEAFFGQGTRLTVV.

This sequence joins TRBV6-5 and TRBJ2-7; 9 positions agree with TRBD2. Germline CDR1 MNHEY, CDR2 SVGAGI. The CDR3 has 15 amino acids. V shed 7 bases and J 2 bases; nucleotides not matched to a gene: 9. The chain's CDR3 is CASNPVAGGAYEQYF. The CDR3 nucleotides are TGTGCCAGCAACCCTGTTGCGGGAGGGGCCTACGAGCAGTACTTC.

This chain links TRBV5-1 with TRBJ2-6; 8 positions agree with TRBD1. The CDR3 runs to 18 residues. Germline V gene sequence: CDR1 SGHRS, CDR2 YFSETQ. Trimming took 2 bases from V and 6 from J; bases not matched to a gene: 13. CDR3 in DNA: TGCGCCAGCAGCTTCCGGGACAGGTTTACCCCGGAGGCCAACGTCCTGACTTTC. Protein: CASSFRDRFTPEANVLTF.

The genes are TRBV5-1 and TRBJ2-7; possibly TRBD2 for D (5 bases). V was clipped by 4 bases and J by 7 bases, with 12 bases between them. From germline, CDR1 is SGHRS and CDR2 YFSETQ. The CDR3 loop spans 12 amino acids. CDR3 loop: CASSQGGWEQYF. CDR3 nucleotide sequence: TGCGCCAGCAGCCAAGGCGGGTGGGAGCAGTACTTC. The full variable domain, with the rest looked up from reference TRBV5-1 and TRBJ2-7, is KAGVTQTPRYLIKTRGQQVTLSCSPISGHRSVSWYQQTPGQGLQFLFEYFSETQRNKGNFPGRFSGRQFSNSRSEMNVSTLELGDSALYLCASSQGGWEQYFGPGTRLTVT.